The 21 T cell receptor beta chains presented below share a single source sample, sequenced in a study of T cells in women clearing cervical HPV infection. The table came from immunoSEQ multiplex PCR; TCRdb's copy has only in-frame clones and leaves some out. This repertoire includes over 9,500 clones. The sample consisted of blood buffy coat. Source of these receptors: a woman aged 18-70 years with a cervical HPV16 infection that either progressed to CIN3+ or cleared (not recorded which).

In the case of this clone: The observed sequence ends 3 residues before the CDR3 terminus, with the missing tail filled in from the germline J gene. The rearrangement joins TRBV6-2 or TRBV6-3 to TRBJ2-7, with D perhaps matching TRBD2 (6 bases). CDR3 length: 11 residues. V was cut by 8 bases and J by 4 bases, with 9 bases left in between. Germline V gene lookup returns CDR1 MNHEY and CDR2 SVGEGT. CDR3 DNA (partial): TGTGCCAGCCGGGGAGGATACGAG. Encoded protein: CASRGGYE. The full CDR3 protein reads CASRGGYEQYF.

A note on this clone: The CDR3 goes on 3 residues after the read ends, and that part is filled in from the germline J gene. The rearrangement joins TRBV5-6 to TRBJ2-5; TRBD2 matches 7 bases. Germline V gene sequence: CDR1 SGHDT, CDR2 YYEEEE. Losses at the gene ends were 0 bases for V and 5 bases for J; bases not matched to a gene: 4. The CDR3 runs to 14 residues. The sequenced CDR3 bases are TGTGCCAGCAGCTTGGTCGGACTAGAGGAGACC. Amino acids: CASSLVGLEET. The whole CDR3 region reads CASSLVGLEETQYF.

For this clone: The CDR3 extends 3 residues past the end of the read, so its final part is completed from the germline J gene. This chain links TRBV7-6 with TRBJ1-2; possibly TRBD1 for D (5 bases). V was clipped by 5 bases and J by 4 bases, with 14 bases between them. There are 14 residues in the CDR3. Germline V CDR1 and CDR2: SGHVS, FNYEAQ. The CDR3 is CASSPTQGSYGYTF. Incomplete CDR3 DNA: TGTGCCAGCAGCCCCACTCAGGGCTCCTATGGC.

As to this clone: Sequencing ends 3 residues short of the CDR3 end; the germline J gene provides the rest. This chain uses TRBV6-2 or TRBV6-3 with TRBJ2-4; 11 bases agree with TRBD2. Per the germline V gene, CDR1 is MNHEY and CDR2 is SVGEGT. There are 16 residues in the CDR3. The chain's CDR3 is CASSLSGGADVETQYF. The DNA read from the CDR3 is TGTGCCAGCAGTCTTAGCGGGGGGGCTGACGTGGAGACT.

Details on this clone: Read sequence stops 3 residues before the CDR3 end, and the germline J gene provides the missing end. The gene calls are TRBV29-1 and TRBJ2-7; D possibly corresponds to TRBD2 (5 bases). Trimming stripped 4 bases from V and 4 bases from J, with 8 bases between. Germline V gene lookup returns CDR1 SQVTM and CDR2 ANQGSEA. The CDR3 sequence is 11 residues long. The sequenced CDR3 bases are TGCAGCGTTGGGAGCGGATACGAG. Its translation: CSVGSGYE. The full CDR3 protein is CSVGSGYEQYF.

CDR3 region: CSVGYRGLSGNTIYF. The sequenced CDR3 bases are TGCAGCGTTGGGTACAGGGGGCTCTCTGGAAACACC. This chain connects TRBV29-1 to TRBJ1-3; 9 bases align to TRBD1. The CDR3 goes on 3 residues after the read ends, and that part is filled in from the germline J gene. CDR1 SQVTM and CDR2 ANQGSEA come from the germline V gene. The V gene end was trimmed by 4 bases and the J gene end by 0 bases; junction bases not matched to a gene: 4. CDR3 length: 15 residues.

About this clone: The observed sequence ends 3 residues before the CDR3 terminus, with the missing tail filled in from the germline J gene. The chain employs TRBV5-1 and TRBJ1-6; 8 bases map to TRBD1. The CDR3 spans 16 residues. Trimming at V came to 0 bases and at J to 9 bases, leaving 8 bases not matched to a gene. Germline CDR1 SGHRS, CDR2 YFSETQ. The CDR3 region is CASSLAGPGGSSPLHF. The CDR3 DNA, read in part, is TGCGCCAGCAGCTTGGCGGGGCCAGGGGGCAGTTCACCC. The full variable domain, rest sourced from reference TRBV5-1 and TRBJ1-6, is KAGVTQTPRYLIKTRGQQVTLSCSPISGHRSVSWYQQTPGQGLQFLFEYFSETQRNKGNFPGRFSGRQFSNSRSEMNVSTLELGDSALYLCASSLAGPGGSSPLHFGNGTRLTVT.

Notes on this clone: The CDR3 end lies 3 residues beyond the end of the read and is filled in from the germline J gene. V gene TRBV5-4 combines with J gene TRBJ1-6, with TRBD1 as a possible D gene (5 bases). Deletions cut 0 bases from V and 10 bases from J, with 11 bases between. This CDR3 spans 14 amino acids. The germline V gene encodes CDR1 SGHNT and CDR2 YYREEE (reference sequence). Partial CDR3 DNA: TGTGCCAGCAGCTTGGCCGGGGGAGTCTCACCC. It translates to CASSLAGGVSP. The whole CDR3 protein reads CASSLAGGVSPLHF.

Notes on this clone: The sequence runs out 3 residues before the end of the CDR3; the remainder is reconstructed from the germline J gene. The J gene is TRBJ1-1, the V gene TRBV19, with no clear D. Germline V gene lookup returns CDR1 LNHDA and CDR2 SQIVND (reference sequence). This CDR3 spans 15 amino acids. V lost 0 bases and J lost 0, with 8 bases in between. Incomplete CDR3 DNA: TGTGCCAGTAGTATAGAGAGGGCTATGAACACTGAA. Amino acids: CASSIERAMNTE. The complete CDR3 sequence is CASSIERAMNTEAFF. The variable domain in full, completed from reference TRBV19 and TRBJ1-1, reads DGGITQSPKYLFRKEGQNVTLSCEQNLNHDAMYWYRQDPGQGLRLIYYSQIVNDFQKGDIAEGYSVSREKKESFPLTVTSAQKNPTAFYLCASSIERAMNTEAFFGQGTRLTVV.

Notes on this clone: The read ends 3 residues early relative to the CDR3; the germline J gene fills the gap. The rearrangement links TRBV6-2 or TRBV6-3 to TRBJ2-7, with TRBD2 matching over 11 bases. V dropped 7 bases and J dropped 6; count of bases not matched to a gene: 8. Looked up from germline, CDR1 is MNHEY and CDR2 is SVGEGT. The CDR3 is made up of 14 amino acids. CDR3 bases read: TGTGCCAGCATCCCTAGCGGGGGGCTCAGCGAG. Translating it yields CASIPSGGLSE. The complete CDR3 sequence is CASIPSGGLSEQYF.

CDR3 sequence: CASSLGGAGSETQYF. CDR3 bases read: TGTGCCAGCAGCTTAGGTGGGGCCGGGTCAGAGACC. V is TRBV7-2 and J is TRBJ2-5, with a weak D call TRBD1 (5 bases). Sequencing ends 3 residues short of the CDR3 end; the germline J gene provides the rest. CDR3 size: 15 residues. Germline-derived CDR1 and CDR2 are SGHTA and FQGNSA. Trimming removed 1 base at V and 4 bases at J, with 13 bases between.

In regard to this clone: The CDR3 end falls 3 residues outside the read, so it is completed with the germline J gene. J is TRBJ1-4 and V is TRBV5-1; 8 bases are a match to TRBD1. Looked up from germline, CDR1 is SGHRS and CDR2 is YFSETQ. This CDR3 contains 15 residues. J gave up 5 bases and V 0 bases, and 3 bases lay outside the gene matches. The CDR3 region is CASSLGTGKNEKLFF. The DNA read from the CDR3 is TGCGCCAGCAGCTTGGGGACAGGGAAAAATGAAAAA.

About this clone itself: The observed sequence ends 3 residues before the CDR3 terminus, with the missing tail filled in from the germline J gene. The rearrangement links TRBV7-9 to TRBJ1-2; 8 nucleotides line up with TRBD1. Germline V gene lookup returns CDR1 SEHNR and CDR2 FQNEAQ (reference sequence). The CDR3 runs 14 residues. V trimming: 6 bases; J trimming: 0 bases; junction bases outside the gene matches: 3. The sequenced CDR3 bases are TGTGCCAGCAGACAGGGGGAAGCTAACTATGGC. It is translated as CASRQGEANYG. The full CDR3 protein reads CASRQGEANYGYTF.

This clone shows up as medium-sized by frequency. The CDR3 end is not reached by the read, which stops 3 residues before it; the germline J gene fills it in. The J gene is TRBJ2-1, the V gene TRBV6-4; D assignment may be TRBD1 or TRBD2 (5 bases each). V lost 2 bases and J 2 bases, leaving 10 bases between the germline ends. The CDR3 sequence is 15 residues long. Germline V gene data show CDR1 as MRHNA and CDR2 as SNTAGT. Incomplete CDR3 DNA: TGTGCCAGCAGTGACGTGCAGGGAGCCTACAATGAG. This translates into CASSDVQGAYNE. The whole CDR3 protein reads CASSDVQGAYNEQFF.

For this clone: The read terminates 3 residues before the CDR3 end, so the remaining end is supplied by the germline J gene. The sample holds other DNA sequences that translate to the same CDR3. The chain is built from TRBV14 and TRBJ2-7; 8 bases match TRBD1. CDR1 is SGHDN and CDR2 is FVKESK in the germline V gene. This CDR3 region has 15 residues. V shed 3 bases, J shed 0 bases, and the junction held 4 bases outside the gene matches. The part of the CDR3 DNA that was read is TGTGCCAGCAGCCAGAGGACAGGGAGCTCCTACGAG. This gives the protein CASSQRTGSSYE. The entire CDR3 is CASSQRTGSSYEQYF.

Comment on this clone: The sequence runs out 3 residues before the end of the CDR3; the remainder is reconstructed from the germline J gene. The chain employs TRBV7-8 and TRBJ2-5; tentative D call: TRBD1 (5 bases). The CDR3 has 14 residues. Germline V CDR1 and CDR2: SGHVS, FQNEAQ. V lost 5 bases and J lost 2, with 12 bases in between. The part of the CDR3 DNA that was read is TGTGCCAGCAGCGAGGTCCAGGGACAAGAGACC. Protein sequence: CASSEVQGQET. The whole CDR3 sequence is CASSEVQGQETQYF.

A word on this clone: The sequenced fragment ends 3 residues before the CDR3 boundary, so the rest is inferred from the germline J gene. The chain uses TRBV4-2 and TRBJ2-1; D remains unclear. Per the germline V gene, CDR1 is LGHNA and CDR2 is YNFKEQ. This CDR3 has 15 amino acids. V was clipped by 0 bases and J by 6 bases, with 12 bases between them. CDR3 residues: CASSQEGHSVNEQFF. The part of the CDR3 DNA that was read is TGTGCCAGCAGCCAAGAAGGGCACAGTGTCAATGAG.

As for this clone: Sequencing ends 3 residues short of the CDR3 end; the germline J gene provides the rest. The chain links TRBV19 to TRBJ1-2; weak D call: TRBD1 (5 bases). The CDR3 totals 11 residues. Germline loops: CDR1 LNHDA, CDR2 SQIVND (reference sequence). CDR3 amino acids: CAIRKGEGYTF. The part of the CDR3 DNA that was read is TGTGCCATCAGAAAAGGGGAGGGC.

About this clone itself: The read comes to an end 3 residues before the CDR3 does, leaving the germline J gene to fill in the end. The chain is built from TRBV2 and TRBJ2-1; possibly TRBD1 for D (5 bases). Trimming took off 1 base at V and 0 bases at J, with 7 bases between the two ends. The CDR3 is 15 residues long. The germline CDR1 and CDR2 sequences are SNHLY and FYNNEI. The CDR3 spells CASSEEGPSYNEQFF. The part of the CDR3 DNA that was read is TGTGCCAGCAGTGAAGAGGGGCCCTCCTACAATGAG.

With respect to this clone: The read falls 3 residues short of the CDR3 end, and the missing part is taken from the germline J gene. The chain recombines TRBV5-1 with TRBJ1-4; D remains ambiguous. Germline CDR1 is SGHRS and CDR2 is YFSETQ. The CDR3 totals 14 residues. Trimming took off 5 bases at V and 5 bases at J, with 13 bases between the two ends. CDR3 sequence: CASSLASSNEKLFF. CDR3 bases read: TGCGCCAGCAGTCTCGCGTCTAGCAATGAAAAA.

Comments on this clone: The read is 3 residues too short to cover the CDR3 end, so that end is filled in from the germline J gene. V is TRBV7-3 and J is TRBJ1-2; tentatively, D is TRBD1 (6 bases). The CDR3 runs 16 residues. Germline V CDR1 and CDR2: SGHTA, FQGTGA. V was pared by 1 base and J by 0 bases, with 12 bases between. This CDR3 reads CASSLNGGTANYGYTF. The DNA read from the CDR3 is TGTGCCAGCAGCTTAAATGGGGGCACCGCTAACTATGGC.